The entry below gives a single TCR beta chain sequence along with its context. It lacks a known antigen. Within one base of it there is no much larger clone, and no base qualities were kept. From the cysteine up to the phenylalanine, the CDR3 has a length of 15 residues. The read is trimmed to its CDR3 DNA, 45 bases read in frame from base 1. Trimming removed 2 bases from V and 0 bases from J, leaving 9 bases between the germline ends. In the germline V gene, CDR1 corresponds to SGHTS and CDR2 to YDEGEE. These data belong to a study of CD8+CD57+ T cells in acquired aplastic anemia (dated by TCRdb to the late 2010s). At the level of the whole study: Extracted DNA from sorted CD4+ and CD8+ cells averaged about 2.9 ug, ranging from roughly 0.17 to 30 ug. A CD8+CD57+ expansion meant a frequency higher than the mean frequency seen in healthy subjects. Summary of the overall study and its limitations: No significant difference in CD8+ Simpson's diversity was found between patients and healthy controls (P=0.060). Although 25 to 30 CD8+ CDR3 sequences were shared by patients and controls, these sequences appeared highly expressed in patients and within the immunodominant clones of patients.

Patients chosen for sequencing had shown expansion of CD8+CD57+ cells by flow cytometry. Every patient had severe acquired aplastic anemia, diagnosed using the International Study of Aplastic Anemia and Agranulocytosis and Camitta criteria. No therapy had been received by the patients at the time of blood sampling. TCR repertoires of sorted CD4+ and CD8+ blood T cells from severe aplastic anemia patients and healthy subjects were deep-sequenced in the study. Patients were enrolled in the USA under clinicaltrials.gov protocols 00001620, 01623167, 00001397, 00071045, 00081523 and 00961064. Ficoll-Paque density gradient centrifugation was used to isolate peripheral blood mononuclear cells. CD4+ and CD8+ T cells were sorted by FACS or magnetic beads before DNA extraction. TCR beta VDJ combination and CDR3 sequence profiling used genomic DNA as the template. An Illumina HiSeq 2000 was used for TCR repertoire sequencing. Per the source publication's procedure: Repertoire assessment relied on Simpson's diversity index, CDR3 size and DJ length profiles, and TRBV/TRBJ rearrangement plots. The most abundant DNA sequence in the deep sequencing data was defined as the immunodominant clone. CDR3 amino acid sequences were checked for sharing across subjects and were also compared against the VDJdb database and published repertoires. The raw public data were reprocessed by TCRdb itself: fastp quality trimming at Q25, MiXCR clonotype calling, in-frame beta chains only. When rows share a CDR3 protein, they turn into one entry using the most common DNA and genes. What appears here as the V and J calls and clone size reflects TCRdb's work, not the paper's. The table for this sample lists about 40,000 distinct CDR3 sequences; over 55% of them were counted only once. The ten largest account for 59% of the sample.

The sample comprised sorted CD4+, CD8+, or CD8+CD57+ T cells (not recorded which) from PBMCs. This clonotype was obtained from a human donor with aplastic anemia. This chain is built from TRBV5-8 and TRBJ1-3; a tentative D call is TRBD1 (6 bases match). The sequence in DNA is TGTGCCAGCAGCTTTGCAGGGGTCTCTGGAAACACCATATATTTT. The encoded protein is CASSFAGVSGNTIYF. When the CDR3 is completed using the reference TRBV5-8 and TRBJ1-3 genes on either side, the full variable domain is EAGVTQSPTHLIKTRGQQATLRCSPISGHTSVYWYQQALGLGLQFLLWYDEGEERNRGNFPPRFSGRQFPNYSSELNVNALELEDSALYLCASSFAGVSGNTIYFGEGSWLTVV.